This T cell receptor (beta chain) derives from a study of T-cell reconstitution after alpha-beta-depleted transplantation in children. During its preparation, the TCRbeta library received unique molecular identifiers. TCRdb passed the PCR reads through MiXCR, listing each CDR3 protein once. The table records roughly 500,000 distinct CDR3 sequences, 30% to 35% of them present only once. The CDR3 consists of 18 residues. Germline-derived CDR1 and CDR2 are SGHVS and FNYEAQ. Trimming stripped 1 base from V and 1 base from J, with 14 bases between. This specimen consisted of PBMCs from the stem cell graft donor, obtained from the stem cell graft. The receptor was derived from a human donor who donated a stem cell graft to a child with aplastic anemia. The chain uses TRBV7-6 and TRBJ2-6, with TRBD1 as a possible D gene (5 bases). CDR3 amino acids: CASSLEVRVGSGANVLTF. The CDR3 DNA sequence: TGTGCCAGCAGCTTAGAGGTCAGGGTGGGGTCTGGGGCCAACGTCCTGACTTTC.